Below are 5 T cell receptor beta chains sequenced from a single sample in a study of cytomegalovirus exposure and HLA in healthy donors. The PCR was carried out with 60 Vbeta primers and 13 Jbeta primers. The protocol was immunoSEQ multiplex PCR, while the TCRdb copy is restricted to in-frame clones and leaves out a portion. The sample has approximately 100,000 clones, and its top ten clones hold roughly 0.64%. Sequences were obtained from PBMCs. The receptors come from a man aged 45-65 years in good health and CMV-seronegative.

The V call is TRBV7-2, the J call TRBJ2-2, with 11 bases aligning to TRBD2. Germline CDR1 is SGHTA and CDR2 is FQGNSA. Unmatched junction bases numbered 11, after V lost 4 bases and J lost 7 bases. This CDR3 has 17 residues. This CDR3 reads CASSYTSGTSGGGELFF. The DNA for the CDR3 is TGTGCCAGCAGCTACACATCCGGGACTAGCGGCGGCGGGGAGCTGTTTTTT. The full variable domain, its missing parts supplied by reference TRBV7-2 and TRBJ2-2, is GAGVSQSPSNKVTEKGKDVELRCDPISGHTALYWYRQSLGQGLEFLIYFQGNSAPDKSGLPSDRFSAERTGGSVSTLTIQRTQQEDSAVYLCASSYTSGTSGGGELFFGEGSRLTVL.

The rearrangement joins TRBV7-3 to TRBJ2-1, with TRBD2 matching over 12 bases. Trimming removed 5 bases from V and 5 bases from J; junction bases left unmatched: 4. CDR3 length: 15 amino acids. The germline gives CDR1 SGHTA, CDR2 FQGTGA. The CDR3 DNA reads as TGTGCCAGCAGCCTAAGACTAGCGGGGGACAATGAGCAGTTCTTC. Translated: CASSLRLAGDNEQFF.

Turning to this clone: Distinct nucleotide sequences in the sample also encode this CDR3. DNA for the CDR3: TGTGCCAGTAGTATCACAGGAGTGAACACTGAAGCTTTCTTT. This encodes CASSITGVNTEAFF. V and J are TRBV19 and TRBJ1-1, with a possible D match to TRBD1 (5 bases). The germline V and J ends were trimmed by 3 bases and 0 bases, with 8 bases remaining between them. This CDR3 has 14 residues. Germline V gene data show CDR1 as LNHDA and CDR2 as SQIVND (reference sequence). The variable domain in full, completed from reference TRBV19 and TRBJ1-1, reads DGGITQSPKYLFRKEGQNVTLSCEQNLNHDAMYWYRQDPGQGLRLIYYSQIVNDFQKGDIAEGYSVSREKKESFPLTVTSAQKNPTAFYLCASSITGVNTEAFFGQGTRLTVV.

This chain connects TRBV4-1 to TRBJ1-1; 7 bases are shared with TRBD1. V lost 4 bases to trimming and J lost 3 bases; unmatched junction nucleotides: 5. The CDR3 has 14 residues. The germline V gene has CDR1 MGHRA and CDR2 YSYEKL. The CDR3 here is CASSPRQGHTEAFF. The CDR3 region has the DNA TGCGCCAGCAGCCCCAGACAGGGACACACTGAAGCTTTCTTT.

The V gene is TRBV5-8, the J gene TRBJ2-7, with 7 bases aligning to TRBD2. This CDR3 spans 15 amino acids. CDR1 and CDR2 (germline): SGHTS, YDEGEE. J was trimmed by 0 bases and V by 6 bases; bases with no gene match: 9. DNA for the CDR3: TGTGCCAGCACGGGCGGGAGCAACCCCTCCTACGAGCAGTACTTC. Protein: CASTGGSNPSYEQYF.